A selection of T cell receptor beta chains follows, all from one sample in a study of vaccination and CD4 T cells after COVID-19. One entry per CDR3 protein, called by TCRdb with MiXCR from the PCR reads. The sample comprises 20,000 or so distinct CDR3 sequences, around 58% of which are singletons, and less than 9.5% rests with the top ten. The antigens these receptors bind are not known. What was sequenced was CD4+ T cells from blood, cultured in vitro. These receptors all come from a human donor who had recovered from COVID-19. CDR3s include the opening cysteine and the closing phenylalanine or tryptophan. A D gene is named only where the DNA matches it firmly.

NA,15,TRBJ2-1,TRBV19,CASSTSTSSYNEQFF
NA,16,TRBJ2-3,TRBV6-1,CASRTPGAASTDTQYF
NA,12,TRBJ1-2,TRBV28,CASSLKVYGYTF
NA,12,TRBJ1-1,TRBV27,CASSRGGTEAFF
NA,13,TRBJ1-2,TRBV6-1,CASSEQVNYGYTF
NA,13,TRBJ2-2,TRBV30,CAYTRVEAGELFF
NA,16,TRBJ2-3,TRBV7-9,CASSLAVGATGDTQYF
NA,13,TRBJ1-3,TRBV27,CASVGGGGNTIYF
NA,14,TRBJ2-2,TRBV11-3,CASSSLSNTGELFF
NA,15,TRBJ1-6,TRBV20-1,CSARGRRGPNSPLHF
TRBD1,17,TRBJ1-2,TRBV11-2,CASSPGQGATWDYGYTF
NA,16,TRBJ2-5,TRBV6-1,CASTSGEGVGVETQYF
TRBD1,14,TRBJ2-2,TRBV12-3/TRBV12-4,CASRGQGETGELFF
NA,15,TRBJ1-2,TRBV28,CASVVGGPLDYGYTF
NA,15,TRBJ2-1,TRBV20-1,CSAPGRGGVYNEQFF
NA,14,TRBJ2-5,TRBV7-3,CASSLGLLQETQYF
TRBD1,16,TRBJ2-4,TRBV24-1,CATSDAGTGAPNIQYF
NA,15,TRBJ2-5,TRBV28,CASSSRSGVMETQYF
NA,14,TRBJ2-7,TRBV20-1,CSALLGRGIGEQYF
NA,14,TRBJ2-5,TRBV7-9,CASSLSSRGETQYF
NA,15,TRBJ2-5,TRBV10-3,CAISESTAAGETQYF
NA,14,TRBJ2-2,TRBV27,CASSASRGAGELFF
TRBD1,15,TRBJ2-2,TRBV27,CASSSGQGAVGELFF
NA,16,TRBJ1-6,TRBV19,CASSLVFQGVGSPLHF
NA,14,TRBJ2-5,TRBV7-8,CASSLDLSRETQYF
NA,15,TRBJ1-3,TRBV20-1,CSARGVRYSGNTIYF
TRBD2,15,TRBJ2-7,TRBV7-9,CASSLALAGGSEQYF
TRBD1,15,TRBJ2-5,TRBV6-2/TRBV6-3,CASSQTGTEGETQYF
TRBD1,14,TRBJ1-1,TRBV6-5,CASSSDRVGTEAFF
NA,14,TRBJ2-5,TRBV7-8,CASVGRDYQETQYF
NA,15,TRBJ1-6,TRBV6-2/TRBV6-3,CASSEPGPYNSPLHF
NA,13,TRBJ1-2,TRBV7-2,CASSSGGWESDTF
NA,14,TRBJ2-1,TRBV12-3/TRBV12-4,CASSLAGQYNEQFF
NA,15,TRBJ2-5,TRBV7-3,CASSAKGGGQETQYF
NA,15,TRBJ2-1,TRBV4-3,CASSQDSGTYNEQFF